Below are 23 T cell receptor beta chains sequenced from a single sample in a study of chemoradiotherapy in HPV16-positive cancers. The table came from immunoSEQ multiplex PCR; TCRdb's copy has only in-frame clones and leaves some out. The sample lists roughly 2,500 clones, 70% to 90% seen once, with 7.4% in the top ten. Source: tumor tissue, taken from a patient who underwent chemoradiotherapy. These receptors were obtained from a human donor with HPV-associated anogenital cancer.

This clone was picked up one time. V and J are TRBV9 and TRBJ2-7; 8 positions match TRBD2. Germline V gives CDR1 SGDLS, CDR2 YYNGEE. This CDR3 comprises 15 residues. Trimming at V came to 0 bases and at J to 5 bases, leaving 7 bases not matched to a gene. The CDR3 region has the DNA TGTGCCAGCAGCGTAGCCGGGACTAGGACCGACGAGCAGTACTTC. This gives the protein CASSVAGTRTDEQYF.

V and J are TRBV4-1 and TRBJ2-3; TRBD2 matches 9 bases. Germline CDR1 MGHRA, CDR2 YSYEKL. The CDR3 consists of 17 residues. The V gene end was trimmed by 0 bases and the J gene end by 6 bases; junction bases not matched to a gene: 10. The CDR3 reads CASSQDWTSDLRDTQYF. The CDR3 region has the DNA TGCGCCAGCAGCCAAGATTGGACTAGCGACCTAAGGGATACGCAGTATTTT.

This clone was recorded once. The CDR3 loop reads CARRRLGNTEAFF. The CDR3 DNA follows: TGTGCCAGAAGGAGGTTAGGGAACACTGAAGCTTTCTTT. The chain carries TRBV5-3 and TRBJ1-1; no firm D call. TRBV5-3 is designated an ORF whose function remains uncertain. The length of the CDR3 is 13 residues. V was clipped by 5 bases and J by 1 base, with 9 bases between them.

The chain recombines TRBV5-1 with TRBJ2-3, with D tentatively TRBD1 (6 bases). The CDR3 is 15 residues long. Trimming removed 0 bases at V and 1 base at J, with 9 bases between. Germline V gives CDR1 SGHRS, CDR2 YFSETQ. DNA of the CDR3: TGCGCCAGCAGCTTGGAGTCAGGGGGCACAGATACGCAGTATTTT. The encoded protein is CASSLESGGTDTQYF.

The sample holds a few counts of this clone. The V gene is TRBV11-2, the J gene TRBJ1-3; D remains unclear. Germline V lookup: CDR1 SGHAT, CDR2 FQNNGV. Between the trimmed V and J ends, which lost 1 base and 2 bases, there was a span of 9 bases. This CDR3 comprises 15 residues. The CDR3 region has the DNA TGTGCCAGCAGCTTAGGGGCTACAGCTGGAAACACCATATATTTT. It yields the protein CASSLGATAGNTIYF.

The CDR3 nucleotides read TGTGCCAGCAGCTTGTACCAGAACCAAGAGACCCAGTACTTC. Residues: CASSLYQNQETQYF. The V and J genes are TRBV5-8 and TRBJ2-5; D call uncertain. V was trimmed by 1 base and J by 0 bases, leaving 7 bases between them. The CDR3 runs 14 residues. Germline V CDR1 and CDR2: SGHTS, YDEGEE.

CDR3 residues: CASSLGPGGVDYEQYF. As DNA, the CDR3 is TGCGCCAGCAGCTTGGGTCCGGGGGGAGTGGACTACGAGCAGTACTTC. V usage is TRBV5-1 and J usage is TRBJ2-7; 7 bases fit TRBD2. The CDR3 consists of 16 residues. V lost 0 bases to trimming and J lost 3 bases; unmatched junction nucleotides: 9. Germline CDR1 reads SGHRS; CDR2 reads YFSETQ.

The CDR3 protein is CSVDFVGGAGYTF. The DNA for the CDR3 is TGCAGCGTTGACTTTGTTGGGGGTGCTGGCTACACCTTC. J is TRBJ1-2 and V is TRBV29-1; a weak D match, TRBD1 (5 bases). V lost 3 bases and J lost 7, with 15 bases in between. From germline, CDR1 is SQVTM and CDR2 ANQGSEA. The CDR3 runs to 13 residues.

The gene calls are TRBV9 and TRBJ2-7; D uncertain. The CDR3 runs to 15 residues. Trimming removed 4 bases at V and 1 base at J, with 15 bases between. The V gene's germline CDR1 is SGDLS and CDR2 YYNGEE. CDR3 in DNA: TGTGCCAGCAGCTCCCAATCTGGGCCGTCCTACGAGCAGTACTTC. Translating it yields CASSSQSGPSYEQYF.

V is TRBV7-7 and J is TRBJ2-3; D not resolved. The germline V gene has CDR1 SSHAT and CDR2 FNYEAQ (reference sequence). The CDR3 length is 13 residues. V was shortened by 1 base and J by 1 base, with 3 bases between the two germline ends. The CDR3 sequence: CASSLDGTDTQYF. Here the CDR3 DNA reads TGTGCCAGCAGCTTAGACGGCACAGATACGCAGTATTTT.

The chain has TRBV6-5 and TRBJ1-1; possible D gene TRBD1, 5 bases. The germline gives CDR1 MNHEY, CDR2 SVGAGI. V shed 8 bases and J shed 0 bases, with 7 bases lying between them. This CDR3 contains 12 residues. The CDR3 DNA sequence: TGTGCCAGCGGGGGAGTGAACACTGAAGCTTTCTTT. It yields the protein CASGGVNTEAFF.

The chain has TRBV7-9 and TRBJ2-5; D gene uncertain. The V and J ends lost 4 bases and 5 bases respectively, with 11 bases between them. Germline CDR1 reads SEHNR; CDR2 reads FQNEAQ (reference sequence). The CDR3 extends over 13 amino acids. The CDR3 sequence: CASSSLDWETQYF. The CDR3 DNA reads as TGTGCCAGCAGCTCCCTTGACTGGGAGACCCAGTACTTC.

This rearrangement joins TRBV2 to TRBJ2-4; the D is unclear. V was pared by 7 bases and J by 0 bases, with 10 bases between. CDR1 and CDR2 from the germline V gene are SNHLY and FYNNEI. The CDR3 consists of 14 residues. The chain's CDR3 is CASTDGLAKNIQYF. The CDR3 bases are TGTGCCAGCACCGATGGGTTAGCCAAAAACATTCAGTACTTC.

The chain couples TRBV28 to TRBJ2-7; 8 positions match TRBD1. V dropped 5 bases and J dropped 3; count of bases not matched to a gene: 3. The V gene's germline CDR1 is MDHEN and CDR2 SYDVKM. CDR3 length: 13 amino acids. For the CDR3, the DNA is TGTGCCAGCAGTACAGGGGGAATCTACGAGCAGTACTTC. It codes for CASSTGGIYEQYF.

This rearrangement joins TRBV7-9 to TRBJ2-5, with D uncertain. The germline V and J ends were trimmed by 1 base and 5 bases, with 5 bases remaining between them. The CDR3 sequence is 12 residues long. The germline CDR1 and CDR2 sequences are SEHNR and FQNEAQ (reference sequence). In DNA, the CDR3 is TGTGCCAGCAGCTTAGTAACCGAGACCCAGTACTTC. This encodes CASSLVTETQYF. The variable domain in full, completed from reference TRBV7-9 and TRBJ2-5, reads DTGVSQNPRHKITKRGQNVTFRCDPISEHNRLYWYRQTLGQGPEFLTYFQNEAQLEKSRLLSDRFSAERPKGSFSTLEIQRTEQGDSAMYLCASSLVTETQYFGPGTRLLVL.

The chain recombines TRBV4-3 with TRBJ2-3; weak D call: TRBD2 (5 bases). The CDR3 consists of 14 residues. V was trimmed by 6 bases and J by 1 base, leaving 11 bases between them. CDR1 and CDR2 (germline): LGHNA, YSLEER. CDR3 coding DNA: TGCGCCAGCAGTCATAGCGAGCGCACAGATACGCAGTATTTT. Amino acids: CASSHSERTDTQYF.

The V gene is TRBV4-3, the J gene TRBJ2-3; no firm D call. Germline assignment: CDR1 LGHNA and CDR2 YSLEER. The ends were cut back, 0 bases at V and 4 bases at J, with 11 bases in the middle. The CDR3 consists of 15 residues. CDR3 coding DNA: TGCGCCAGCAGCCAAGAAAATCGAGTTCCAGATACGCAGTATTTT. This translates into CASSQENRVPDTQYF.

This clone was detected a few times. The chain links TRBV5-4 to TRBJ2-2; D assignment may be TRBD1 or TRBD2 (5 bases each). Germline V gives CDR1 SGHNT, CDR2 YYREEE (reference sequence). The CDR3 length is 17 residues. Trimming stripped 0 bases from V and 6 bases from J, with 18 bases between. CDR3 in DNA: TGTGCCAGCAGCTTGGCCGGTGGAGAGGGGATTGCCGGGGAGCTGTTTTTT. This sequence encodes CASSLAGGEGIAGELFF.

The gene calls are TRBV27 and TRBJ2-7; D perhaps matches TRBD1 (6 bases). V lost 7 bases, J lost 0 bases, and 13 bases lay in between. The germline CDR1 and CDR2 sequences are MNHEY and SMNVEV (reference sequence). This CDR3 has 14 amino acids. The CDR3 loop is CASMSTGISYEQYF. The CDR3, as DNA: TGTGCCAGCATGTCTACAGGGATCTCCTACGAGCAGTACTTC.

The chain combines TRBV4-2 with TRBJ2-7; D possibly corresponds to TRBD2 (7 bases). V was trimmed by 3 bases and J by 6 bases, leaving 21 bases between them. The CDR3 has 16 amino acids. CDR1 is LGHNA and CDR2 is YNFKEQ in the germline V gene. The CDR3 DNA sequence: TGTGCCAGCAGCCAGGGGGCCGGGACTACTTTCCTCGAGCAGTACTTC. Protein product: CASSQGAGTTFLEQYF.

The gene calls are TRBV19 and TRBJ2-1; D ambiguous. CDR1 is LNHDA and CDR2 is SQIVND in the germline V gene (reference sequence). This CDR3 has 15 amino acids. V lost 2 bases and J lost 0, with 8 bases in between. CDR3 in amino acids: CASSINTLSYNEQFF. CDR3 nucleotide sequence: TGTGCCAGTAGTATAAACACCCTCTCCTACAATGAGCAGTTCTTC.

The chain has TRBV27 and TRBJ2-3; D is unclear. V lost 2 bases and J 1 base, leaving 10 bases between the germline ends. This CDR3 has 15 residues. CDR1 MNHEY and CDR2 SMNVEV come from the germline V gene (reference sequence). CDR3 amino acids: CASSLDLDGTDTQYF. The CDR3 coding sequence is TGTGCCAGCAGTTTAGACCTTGATGGCACAGATACGCAGTATTTT.

The table lists this clone with a few counts. The chain combines TRBV7-9 with TRBJ1-5; maybe TRBD1 (6 bases). CDR3 length: 15 residues. Germline assignment: CDR1 SEHNR and CDR2 FQNEAQ (reference sequence). Trimming shortened V by 5 bases and J by 4 bases, and 15 bases separated the two germline ends. In DNA form, the CDR3 reads TGTGCCAGCAGCGTAGGGAACAGGGAAAATCAGCCCCAGCATTTT. This encodes CASSVGNRENQPQHF.